This T cell receptor beta chain is from a study of blood T cell repertoires in COVID-19. The overall study: The United States, Italy and Spain provided the acute and convalescent COVID-19 samples. T cells, B-cell-depleted T cells, or PBMCs provided the cDNA or gDNA that served as material.

CDR3 length: 14 amino acids. J was trimmed by 4 bases and V by 8 bases; bases with no gene match: 10. The germline V gene has CDR1 SGHNT and CDR2 YENEEA. A Seattle source enrolled patients during active infection and followed them longitudinally. Methods used by the authors: Amplification from reference gene primers served as the basis for estimated nucleated cell counts. TCRdb's table, derived via immunoSEQ multiplex PCR, lists solely in-frame clones and lacks some. D and trimming come from the DNA, and the V and J calls and clone size come from that table. The data show approximately 70,000 clones, 70% to 90% seen once.

The sequence was collected from a woman in her forties or fifties with COVID-19, enrolled during active disease. Sequenced: peripheral blood. This chain uses TRBV11-3 with TRBJ2-5, with 7 bases matching TRBD1. The CDR3 sequence: CASSHRGRGETQYF. CDR3 coding DNA: TGTGCCAGCTCCCACAGGGGAAGGGGAGAGACCCAGTACTTC. Supplemented by reference TRBV11-3 and TRBJ2-5, the full variable domain reads EAGVVQSPRYKIIEKKQPVAFWCNPISGHNTLYWYLQNLGQGPELLIRYENEEAVDDSQLPKDRFSAERLKGVDSTLKIQPAELGDSAVYLCASSHRGRGETQYFGPGTRLLVL.